The clone carrying this T cell receptor (beta chain) has more than one count but fewer than ten. As yet, its antigen is unknown. Healthy people donating bone marrow made up the donors. These data belong to a study of cytomegalovirus exposure and HLA in healthy donors. Study-wide findings and caveats: In a later analysis, V- and J-gene trimming of beta chains associated with a DCLRE1C missense variant, replicated independently.

V was shortened by 4 bases and J by 8 bases, with 17 bases between the two germline ends. The CDR3 extends over 14 amino acids. Germline-derived CDR1 and CDR2 are SGHNT and YENEEA. The primer mix had 60 Vbeta and 13 Jbeta primers. In the authors' methods: Later, tens of millions of unique TCR beta chains were counted in an analysis, and roughly 11 million of them were shared. This table comes from immunoSEQ multiplex PCR, and its TCRdb copy is limited to in-frame clones, with some not included. V, J and clone size are taken as reported in that table, and D and trimming were inferred from the DNA itself. The sample gives about 160,000 clones, 80% of which show up once; under 6% is in the top ten.

The sequenced sample was PBMCs. This clonotype was obtained from a man younger than 45 in good health and CMV-seronegative. V and J are TRBV11-3 and TRBJ1-2; unclear D gene. The CDR3: CASSSARVITGYTF. The DNA of the CDR3 is TGTGCCAGCAGCTCCGCACGGGTTATCACGGGCTACACCTTC.